Listed below are T cell receptor beta chains from one sample, sequenced in a study of T cells in Graves' hyperthyroidism and ophthalmopathy. From the multiplex PCR reads, TCRdb called clonotypes with MiXCR, one entry per CDR3 protein. This table has some 770,000 distinct CDR3 sequences, roughly 15% appearing once. Material for sequencing was blood. The receptors derive from a man between 18 and 35 years old with Graves' hyperthyroidism. Each CDR3 is given with its conserved first and last residue.

j_gene,v_gene,CDR3aa
TRBJ1-2,TRBV29-1,CSVAVRTNYGYTF
TRBJ2-1,TRBV2,CASSKTSGNYNEQFF
TRBJ2-3,TRBV30,CAWSGSSDTQYF
TRBJ2-1,TRBV7-3,CASSSRKFGDEQFF
TRBJ1-2,TRBV3-1,CASSQDGGRRGYTF
TRBJ1-5,TRBV27,CASSPGTGVAQPQHF
TRBJ2-7,TRBV7-9,CASSFRTSSYEQYF
TRBJ2-7,TRBV20-1,CSARDRGRLAGVYEQYF
TRBJ2-5,TRBV10-3,CAISGGRETQYF
TRBJ2-1,TRBV30,CAWSGTGIYNEQFF
TRBJ2-5,TRBV4-1,CASSPEPSGSGETQYF
TRBJ2-3,TRBV4-1,CASSQIGVTGGVAGGADTQYF
TRBJ1-4,TRBV18,CASSGQPNEKLFF
TRBJ2-7,TRBV9,CASILLPREQYF
TRBJ2-1,TRBV30,CAWSGSGFYNEQFF
TRBJ1-1,TRBV12-3/TRBV12-4,CTSSLSRRPVRDPEAFF
TRBJ2-7,TRBV7-9,CASSLVPSGGLYEQYF
TRBJ2-1,TRBV4-2,CASSQDIREFYNEQFF
TRBJ2-1,TRBV3-1,CASSQERVTGGLNEQFF
TRBJ2-3,TRBV11-3,CASSLGTASTDTQYF
TRBJ2-1,TRBV7-9,CASSLSGAGSSYNEQFF
TRBJ1-1,TRBV29-1,CSVALPPGEAFF
TRBJ1-1,TRBV5-1,CASSLGGHLNTEAFF
TRBJ2-1,TRBV30,CAWNLAGANEQFF
TRBJ2-2,TRBV3-1,CASSHTVPRTSGANTGELFF
TRBJ1-3,TRBV27,CASSSKTPYLSGNTIYF
TRBJ2-2,TRBV24-1,CATSDSSGGELFF
TRBJ2-1,TRBV18,CASSPPTSGGRNEQFF
TRBJ2-7,TRBV19,CASSTYGLAGSYEQYF
TRBJ1-4,TRBV4-2,CASSQREGGTGGKLFF
TRBJ2-5,TRBV20-1,CSARGGPGTSQETQYF
TRBJ2-3,TRBV29-1,CSVALTDTQYF
TRBJ2-1,TRBV5-1,CASSLPGRSIYNEQFF
TRBJ2-5,TRBV2,CASSSEGEETQYF
TRBJ1-1,TRBV20-1,CSLSLPTGTRTEAFF
TRBJ2-7,TRBV7-9,CASSSRDRGFQLYEQYF
TRBJ2-3,TRBV12-3/TRBV12-4,CASSFGGAPDTQYF
TRBJ2-1,TRBV29-1,CSVGASGIYNEQFF
TRBJ2-7,TRBV2,CASIRDRAYEQYF
TRBJ2-1,TRBV18,CASSPRGRESSYNEQFF
TRBJ2-3,TRBV20-1,CSAVGAGAADTQYF
TRBJ2-1,TRBV30,CAWSVSGRNEQFF
TRBJ2-3,TRBV2,CASIAGYRDTQYF
TRBJ2-5,TRBV5-1,CASSPRGQGGLYF
TRBJ2-1,TRBV28,CASSSDRANYNEQFF
TRBJ2-2,TRBV28,CASSLPTRPDTGELFF
TRBJ2-7,TRBV28,CASIAGSLYEQYF
TRBJ1-6,TRBV20-1,CSARGGQSNSPLHF